The 14 T cell receptor beta chains presented below share a single source sample, sequenced in a study of T-cell reconstitution after alpha-beta-depleted transplantation in children. The authors prepared the TCRbeta library with unique molecular identifiers. TCRdb re-derived calls from the PCR reads in MiXCR, one entry per CDR3 protein. The table has about 300,000 distinct CDR3 sequences, 10% seen once. Specimen: PBMCs, collected before TCRalphabeta/CD19-depleted stem cell transplant. The origin of the receptors is a boy under three years old with acute myeloid leukemia, due to receive a stem cell transplant.

This clonotype was counted ten times or more. This chain connects TRBV5-1 to TRBJ2-1, with TRBD1 as a possible D gene (6 bases). Germline CDR1 and CDR2: SGHRS and YFSETQ. V was pared by 0 bases and J by 9 bases, with 10 bases between. The CDR3 length is 13 residues. The CDR3 region is CASSLDRVGEQFF. DNA of the CDR3: TGCGCCAGCAGCTTGGACAGGGTTGGTGAGCAGTTCTTC.

This clonotype was found many times. J is TRBJ1-3 and V is TRBV18; D not certain. This CDR3 is built from 16 residues. Germline CDR1 is KGHSH and CDR2 is LQKENI. Trimming took 3 bases from V and 2 from J, leaving 14 bases between them. The CDR3 DNA sequence: TGTGCCAGCTCACCTATAGACAACGCGGCTGGAAACACCATATATTTT. Its translation: CASSPIDNAAGNTIYF.

This clonotype was counted many times. This chain uses TRBV12-3 or TRBV12-4 with TRBJ2-1; 9 nucleotides match TRBD1. The CDR3 is 15 amino acids. V lost 6 bases and J lost 7; bases outside the gene matches: 10. The CDR3 here is CASSRGTGMANEQFF. The DNA of the CDR3 is TGTGCCAGCAGCCGCGGGACAGGGATGGCGAATGAGCAGTTCTTC.

The rearrangement joins TRBV2 to TRBJ2-7, with D possibly TRBD1 on 6 matching bases. The CDR3 runs 14 residues. The germline V gene has CDR1 SNHLY and CDR2 FYNNEI. V was pared by 4 bases and J by 4 bases, with 14 bases between. The CDR3: CASSAGTIPYEQYF. DNA of the CDR3: TGTGCCAGCAGTGCCGGGACAATTCCTTACGAGCAGTACTTC.

This clonotype was counted ten times or more. This chain joins TRBV15 and TRBJ2-1; D might be TRBD1 (5 bases). The CDR3 has 15 amino acids. Germline V CDR1 and CDR2: LNHNV, YYDKDF (reference sequence). Trimming stripped 3 bases from V and 5 bases from J, with 14 bases between. Here the CDR3 reads CATSSPRDGHNEQFF. In DNA form, the CDR3 reads TGTGCCACCAGCAGCCCCAGGGATGGACACAATGAGCAGTTCTTC.

This clonotype was seen a handful of times. The rearrangement joins TRBV27 to TRBJ2-2; D assignment may be TRBD1 or TRBD2 (5 bases each). This CDR3 comprises 15 residues. Germline V gives CDR1 MNHEY, CDR2 SMNVEV (reference sequence). V was clipped by 7 bases and J by 0 bases, with 12 bases between them. The CDR3 region is CASTDWDPNTGELFF. In nucleotides, the CDR3 is TGTGCCAGCACCGATTGGGACCCGAACACCGGGGAGCTGTTTTTT.

At least ten counts were recorded for this clonotype. The rearrangement links TRBV4-2 to TRBJ1-1; TRBD1 matches at 10 bases. The CDR3 runs 15 residues. The germline V gene has CDR1 LGHNA and CDR2 YNFKEQ. Unmatched junction bases numbered 5, after V lost 2 bases and J lost 5 bases. The DNA of the CDR3 is TGTGCCAGCAGCCAACTGGGGACAGGGGTAACTGAAGCTTTCTTT. As protein: CASSQLGTGVTEAFF.

This clonotype was detected many times. This chain links TRBV29-1 with TRBJ2-7; D not resolved. This CDR3 region has 14 residues. CDR1 is SQVTM and CDR2 is ANQGSEA in the germline V gene. Trimming took off 4 bases at V and 2 bases at J, with 15 bases between the two ends. The chain's CDR3 is CSVVVRRTPYEQYF. DNA for the CDR3: TGCAGCGTTGTGGTCAGGCGAACTCCCTACGAGCAGTACTTC.

In this sample, this clonotype turned up many times. The genes are TRBV11-1 and TRBJ2-7; 7 bases align to TRBD2. The CDR3 contains 15 residues. Trimming at V came to 5 bases and at J to 3 bases, leaving 10 bases not matched to a gene. CDR1 and CDR2 from the germline V gene are SGHAT and FQDESV (reference sequence). The DNA of the CDR3 is TGTGCCAGCAGCCCGGCGGGGGTGGGGAGCTACGAGCAGTACTTC. Encoded protein: CASSPAGVGSYEQYF.

This clonotype was detected many times. The V call is TRBV6-2 or TRBV6-3, the J call TRBJ1-1, with D perhaps matching TRBD1 (6 bases). The CDR3 has 17 amino acids. The V end was cut by 6 bases, the J end by 4 bases, with 24 bases between. Germline V lookup: CDR1 MNHEY, CDR2 SVGEGT. The CDR3: CASSRPGAPWMSTEAFF. Here the CDR3 DNA reads TGTGCCAGCAGCCGTCCAGGGGCGCCTTGGATGAGCACTGAAGCTTTCTTT.

In this sample, this clonotype turned up many times. The chain carries TRBV5-5 and TRBJ1-5; no firm D call. Germline V gene lookup returns CDR1 SGHKS and CDR2 YYEKEE (reference sequence). V was clipped by 3 bases and J by 3 bases, with 7 bases between them. The CDR3 covers 13 residues. As DNA, the CDR3 is TGTGCCAGCAGCTCTAGACTCAATCAGCCCCAGCATTTT. It specifies CASSSRLNQPQHF.

This clonotype appeared many times. The chain is built from TRBV7-2 and TRBJ2-3; 10 bases are a match to TRBD1. The germline V gene has CDR1 SGHTA and CDR2 FQGNSA. This CDR3 has 15 amino acids. With V trimmed by 1 base and J by 5 bases, 3 bases remained unmatched. CDR3 sequence (DNA): TGTGCCAGCAGCTTAGTGACAGGGGGCTTAGATACGCAGTATTTT. Its translation: CASSLVTGGLDTQYF.

The V and J genes are TRBV10-3 and TRBJ2-5; the match to TRBD1 covers 8 bases. Per germline, CDR1 ENHRY and CDR2 SYGVKD. With V trimmed by 2 bases and J by 1 base, 9 bases remained unmatched. This CDR3 contains 17 residues. In nucleotides, the CDR3 is TGTGCCATCAGTGAGATCCGACAGGGGCGATCCCAAGAGACCCAGTACTTC. Translated: CAISEIRQGRSQETQYF.

The V gene is TRBV11-2, the J gene TRBJ2-1; 9 nucleotides match TRBD2. Unmatched junction bases numbered 23, after V lost 4 bases and J lost 7 bases. Germline CDR1 and CDR2: SGHAT and FQNNGV. CDR3 length: 20 amino acids. For the CDR3, the DNA is TGTGCCAGCAGCTACCCCAAGGGCCTAGCGGGAAGACACCTGTTAAATGAGCAGTTCTTC. The encoded protein is CASSYPKGLAGRHLLNEQFF.